The source of this T cell receptor beta chain is a study of memory CD4+ T cells and cytomegalovirus serostatus. Broader study findings: Suggested: most of the CMV-linked TCR signature lies in CD4+ memory cells. Median bootstrapped AUC for CMV status was just under 0.97 originally, just under 0.93 US-trained.

Single viable CD3+CD4+CD8-CD45RO+ cells were sorted as the memory CD4+ T cells. About this clone itself: The antigen is unknown.

With 6 bases removed from V and 5 bases from J, the gap between germline ends came to 16 bases. Germline CDR1 reads MNHNY; CDR2 reads SVGAGI (reference sequence). The CDR3 length is 15 residues. TCRdb's table, derived via immunoSEQ multiplex PCR, lists solely in-frame clones and lacks some. The sample holds tens of thousands of clones, 65% to 85% seen once. Sequenced sample: memory CD4+ T cells from blood. The V gene is TRBV6-6, the J gene TRBJ2-2; tentatively, D is TRBD1 (6 bases). The receptor's source is an adult in good health and CMV-seronegative. The CDR3 DNA follows: TGTGCCAGCAGCTACGTTCCGACAGGAACCGGGGAGCTGTTTTTT. Protein sequence: CASSYVPTGTGELFF.